This TCR beta chain derives from a study of blood T cell repertoires in COVID-19. About the research overall: The origin of the acute and convalescent COVID-19 samples was the United States, Italy and Spain. T cells, B-cell-depleted T cells, or PBMCs supplied cDNA or gDNA.

The study counted Cohort 3 donors as recovered given two negative PCRs, clearance, or symptom resolution. Looked up from germline, CDR1 is SEHNR and CDR2 is FQNEAQ (reference sequence). Unmatched junction bases numbered 10, after V lost 5 bases and J lost 5 bases. CDR3 length: 15 amino acids. Original data processing: The authors estimated nucleated cell counts from reference gene primer amplification. Using immunoSEQ multiplex PCR, the repertoire was profiled, and TCRdb retains in-frame clones only, with some absent. V and J calls and clone size come straight from that table; D and trimming were deduced from the DNA. Of about 350,000 clones detected, less than 90% appear once; the ten largest clones hold under 3%.

The rearrangement joins TRBV7-9 to TRBJ2-5; 8 nucleotides line up with TRBD2. The specimen was PBMCs or T cells enriched from blood (not recorded which). The clonotype originates from a woman in her 30s who had recovered from COVID-19. CDR3: CASSPRTSSRETQYF. The CDR3 DNA sequence: TGTGCCAGCAGCCCGCGGACTAGCAGTAGGGAGACCCAGTACTTC.